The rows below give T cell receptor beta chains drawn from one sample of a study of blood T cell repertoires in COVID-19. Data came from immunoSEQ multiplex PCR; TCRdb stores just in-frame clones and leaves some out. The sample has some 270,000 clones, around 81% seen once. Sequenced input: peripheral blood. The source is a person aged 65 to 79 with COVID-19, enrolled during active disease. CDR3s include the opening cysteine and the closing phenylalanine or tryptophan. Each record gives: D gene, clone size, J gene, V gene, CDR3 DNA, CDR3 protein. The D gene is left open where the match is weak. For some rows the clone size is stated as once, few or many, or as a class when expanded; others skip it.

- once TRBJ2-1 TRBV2 TGTGCCAGCAGTGATGGCGGCCGCTACAATGAGCAGTTCTTC CASSDGGRYNEQFF
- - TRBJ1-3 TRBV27 TGTGCCAGCAGTCGCCAAAACCCTAATGAGGGAAACACCATATATTTT CASSRQNPNEGNTIYF
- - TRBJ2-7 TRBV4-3 TGCGCCAGCAGCCAAGGTGTTCGGCAGGGTATCTACGAGCAGTACTTC CASSQGVRQGIYEQYF
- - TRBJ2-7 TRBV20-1 TGCAGTGCTAATAGCCCGTCTGAGCAGTACTTC CSANSPSEQYF
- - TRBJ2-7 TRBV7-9 TGTGCCAGCAGCCTGGCAGGGGGGCTTCAATACGAGCAGTACTTC CASSLAGGLQYEQYF
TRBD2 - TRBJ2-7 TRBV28 TGTGCCAGCAGTTGGGGGGGTCGCGAGCAGTACTTC CASSWGGREQYF
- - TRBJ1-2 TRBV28 TGTGCCAGCAGTTTATGGACAGCCTATGGCTACACCTTC CASSLWTAYGYTF
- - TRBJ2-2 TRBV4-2 TGTGCCAGCAGTACTGCGGGAAACACCGGGGAGCTGTTTTTT CASSTAGNTGELFF
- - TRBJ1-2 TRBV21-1 TGTGCCAGCGGACGAAGACTCAAAAGGACAGGGAGGGATCACTATGGCTACACCTTC CASGRRLKRTGRDHYGYTF
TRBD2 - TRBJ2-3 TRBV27 TGTGCCAGCAGTTTAACAGCGGGGGGTCCAGATACGCAGTATTTT CASSLTAGGPDTQYF
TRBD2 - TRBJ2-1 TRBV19 TGTGCCAGTAGCCTATCTCCGGGACTAGCGGGCCATGAGCAGTTCTTC CASSLSPGLAGHEQFF
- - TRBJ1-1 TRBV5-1 TGCGCCAGCAGTCGACAACTGAACACTGAAGCTTTCTTT CASSRQLNTEAFF
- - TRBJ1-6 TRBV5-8 TGTGCCAGCAGCTTGGGTAGTTCCTATAATTCACCCCTCCACTTT CASSLGSSYNSPLHF
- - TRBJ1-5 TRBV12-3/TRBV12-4 TGTGCCAGCGGTCGGGTGGTGAAGCCCCAGCATTTT CASGRVVKPQHF
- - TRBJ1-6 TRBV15 TGTGCCACCAGCTTAGGACAAAACAATTCACCCCTCCACTTT CATSLGQNNSPLHF
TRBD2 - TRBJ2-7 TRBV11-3 TGTGCCAGCAGCTTAGATCGCGGGAGTACATACGAGCAGTACTTC CASSLDRGSTYEQYF
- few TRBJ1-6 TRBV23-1 TGCGCCAGCAGTCAATCGAGGGAGAGTCAGACGAATAATTCACCCCTCCACTTT CASSQSRESQTNNSPLHF
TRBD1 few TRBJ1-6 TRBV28 TGTGCCAGCAGTTTATCCAGGGGGTTGAGGAATTCACCCCTCCACTTT CASSLSRGLRNSPLHF
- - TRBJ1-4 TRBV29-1 TGCAGCGTTGAAATCGTTGGTAGTAATGAAAAACTGTTTTTT CSVEIVGSNEKLFF
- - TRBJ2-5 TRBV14 TGTGCCAGCAGCCAAGGGTCTAGTCGGGAGACCCAGTACTTC CASSQGSSRETQYF
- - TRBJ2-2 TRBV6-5 TGTGCCAGCTTTGAACATCCGAACACCGGGGAGCTGTTTTTT CASFEHPNTGELFF
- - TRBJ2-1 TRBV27 TGTGCCAGCAGTTTAATTAGCGCCAGCTCCTACAATGAGCAGTTCTTC CASSLISASSYNEQFF
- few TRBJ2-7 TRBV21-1 TGTGCCAGCAGCAAAGTCGGGACTAGCGGAAACTACGAGCAGTACTTC CASSKVGTSGNYEQYF
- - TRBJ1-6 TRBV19 TGTGCCAGTAGTATGAGAACAGAGACGAATTCACCCCTCCACTTT CASSMRTETNSPLHF
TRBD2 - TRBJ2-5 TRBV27 TGTGCCAGCAGTTCAATCGGGACTAGCGGGGTATTATTAGAAGAGACCCAGTACTTC CASSSIGTSGVLLEETQYF
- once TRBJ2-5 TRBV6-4 TGTGCCAGCAGTGACTCTAGGGTCGGAGGAGTTGGAGAGACCCAGTACTTC CASSDSRVGGVGETQYF
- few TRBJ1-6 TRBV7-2 TGTGCCAGCAGCCCCGGAAACGACAAAGTGGGCTCACCCCTCCACTTT CASSPGNDKVGSPLHF
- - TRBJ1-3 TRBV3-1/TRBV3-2 TGTGCCAGCAGCCAAGGGTATCGGGGGGCTGGAAACACCATATATTTT CASSQGYRGAGNTIYF
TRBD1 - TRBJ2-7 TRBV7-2 TGTGCCAGCAGCTTAGACGAGGGGGCAGGGGTATTCGAGCAGTACTTC CASSLDEGAGVFEQYF
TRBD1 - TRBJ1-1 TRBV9 TGTGCCAGCAGCGTACGGACAGGGATGAACACTGAAGCTTTCTTT CASSVRTGMNTEAFF
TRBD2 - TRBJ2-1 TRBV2 TGTGCCAGCAGTCAAGAATCAGTCCGTATCGGGACTAGCGCTTACAATGAGCAGTTCTTC CASSQESVRIGTSAYNEQFF
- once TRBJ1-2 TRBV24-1 TGTGCCACCAGTGGTAGTGCTTATGGCTACACCTTC CATSGSAYGYTF
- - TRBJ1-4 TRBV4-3 TGCGCCAGCAGCCGAGACGGCGAAACGAGGCCTAATGAAAAACTGTTTTTT CASSRDGETRPNEKLFF
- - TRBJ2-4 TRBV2 TGTGCCAGCAGTGAGTCTCCAGGAGCCAAAAACATTCAGTACTTC CASSESPGAKNIQYF
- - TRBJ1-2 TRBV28 TGTGCCAGCAGTGTGGACAGTTATTATGGCTACACCTTC CASSVDSYYGYTF
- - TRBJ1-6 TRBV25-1 TGTGCCAGCAGACCGCCGCGGGTTGGGTCACCCCTCCACTTT CASRPPRVGSPLHF
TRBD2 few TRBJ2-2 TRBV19 TGTGCCAGTAGTATTTTAGCGGGGGTTACCGGGGAGCTGTTTTTT CASSILAGVTGELFF
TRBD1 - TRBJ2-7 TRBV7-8 TGTGCCAGCAGCTTGGGACAGGGGGTTTTTTACGAGCAGTACTTC CASSLGQGVFYEQYF
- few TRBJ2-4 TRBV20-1 TGCAGTGCTAGTAGACTTTCCCGTCTAGCCAAAAACATTCAGTACTTC CSASRLSRLAKNIQYF
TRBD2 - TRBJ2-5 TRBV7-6 TGTGCCAGCAGCTTACGACTAGCGGGGTCGAACCAAGAGACCCAGTACTTC CASSLRLAGSNQETQYF
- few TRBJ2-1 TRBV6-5 TGTGCCAGCAAAGACCCGAGAGGCCTCCGGCAGTTCTTC CASKDPRGLRQFF
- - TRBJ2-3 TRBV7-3 TGTGCCAGCAGCTTGAGCGGAGATACGCAGTATTTT CASSLSGDTQYF
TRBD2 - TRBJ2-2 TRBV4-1 TGCGCCAGCAGCCAAGATAGCGGGGGCCTTACCGGGGAGCTGTTTTTT CASSQDSGGLTGELFF
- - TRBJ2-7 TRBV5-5 TGTGCCAGCAGCTTGGTTCGGAGAAGCTCCTACGAGCAGTACTTC CASSLVRRSSYEQYF
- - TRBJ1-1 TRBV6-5 TGTGCCAGCAGTTCGACAAGTTGGTACGCTTTCTTT CASSSTSWYAFF
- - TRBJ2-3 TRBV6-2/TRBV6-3 TGTGCCAGCAGACCTTACGCCAGCGGACCACACACAGATACGCAGTATTTT CASRPYASGPHTDTQYF
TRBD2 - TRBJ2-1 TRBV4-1 TGCGCCAGCAGCCTTTACGGGGGGAGTAGCTCCTACAATGAGCAGTTCTTC CASSLYGGSSSYNEQFF
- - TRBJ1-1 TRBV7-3 TGTGCCAGCAGCTTAACGGGCAGCAACATAAACACTGAAGCTTTCTTT CASSLTGSNINTEAFF
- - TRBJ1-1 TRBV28 TGTGCCAGCAGTCGAATTAGGGGTGCTTTCTTT CASSRIRGAFF
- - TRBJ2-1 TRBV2 TGTGCCAGCAGGTCCAGCAGGGGAGGGAATGAGCAGTTCTTC CASRSSRGGNEQFF
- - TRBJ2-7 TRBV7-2 TGTGCCAGCAGCTTTCCTGGGCGAAACTACGAGCAGTACTTC CASSFPGRNYEQYF
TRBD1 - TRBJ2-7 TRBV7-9 TGTGCCAGCAGCGCTCGTGGGACAGGGGTACTCTACGAGCAGTACTTC CASSARGTGVLYEQYF
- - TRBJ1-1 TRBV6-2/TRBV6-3 TGTGCCAGCAGTTACGGCGGCTTCAGTGAAGCTTTCTTT CASSYGGFSEAFF